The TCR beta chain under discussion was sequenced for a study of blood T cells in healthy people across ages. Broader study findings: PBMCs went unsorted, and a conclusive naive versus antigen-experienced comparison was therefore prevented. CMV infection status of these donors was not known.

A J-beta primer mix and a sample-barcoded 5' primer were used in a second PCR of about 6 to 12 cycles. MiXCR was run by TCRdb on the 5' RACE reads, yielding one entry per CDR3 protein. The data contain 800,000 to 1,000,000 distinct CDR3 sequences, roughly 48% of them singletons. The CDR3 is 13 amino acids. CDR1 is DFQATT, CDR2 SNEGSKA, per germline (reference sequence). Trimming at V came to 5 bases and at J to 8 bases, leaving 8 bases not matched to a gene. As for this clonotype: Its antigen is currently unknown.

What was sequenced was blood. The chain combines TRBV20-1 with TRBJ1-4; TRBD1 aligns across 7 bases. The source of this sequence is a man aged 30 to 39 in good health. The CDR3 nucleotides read TGCAGTGCTGCAGGGGGGGTTAAGGAAAAACTGTTTTTT. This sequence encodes CSAAGGVKEKLFF.